This T cell receptor beta chain was retrieved from a study of post-analysis software for immune sequencing data (dated by TCRdb to the mid-2010s). Looking at the study overall: The recorded disease courses included relapsing-remitting, secondary progressive and progressive-relapsing multiple sclerosis, and some patients had no subtype annotation. A subset of samples was prepared in parallel using single-end sample barcoding, then pooled and co-amplified after Illumina adapter ligation. The multiple sclerosis patient repertoires were compared with 10 to 12 previously published healthy control repertoires from donors aged about 6 to 26 years. The investigation overall reported the following: Patients showed significantly higher frequencies than controls for a handful of TRBV segments, among them TRBV5-6, TRBV5-1 and TRBV20-1. Normalized Chao1 diversity was significantly lower in multiple sclerosis patients than controls, suggesting substantial peripheral T-cell clonal expansion. The multiple sclerosis patient group was slightly younger than the control group. Direct clustering with F measure revealed strong co-clustering of samples prepared in the same batch, which led to a batch-effect correction.

V gives up 3 bases and J gives up 4 bases, and the segment between their germline ends measures 12 bases. CDR1 KGHSH and CDR2 LQKENI are derived from the germline V gene. Its CDR3 holds 14 amino acids, cysteine through phenylalanine. Just CDR3 DNA is preserved here, 42 bases in frame from base 1. The library was made by PCR. For sequencing, an Illumina HiSeq 2500 was employed. To reduce PCR and sequencing biases, unique molecular identifiers were incorporated into the TCR beta cDNA libraries. Some 500,000 cDNA molecules were obtained for every 1 to 10 million input T cells, so each molecule roughly corresponded to one T cell. Patient libraries were prepared and sequenced with the same protocol used for the earlier healthy control dataset. Samples belonging to the same batch were prepared together, multiplexed and sequenced on a shared HiSeq lane. On the study's bioinformatics: MIGEC handled the raw barcoded reads, throwing out single-read molecular identifier groups before consensus assembly and CDR3 extraction. VDJtools was used for post-analysis of the clonotype tables, with diversity normalized by down-sampling every dataset to the smallest sample size. In repertoire overlap clustering, CDR3 amino acid sequences, but not nucleotide sequences, were matched to correct batch-related cross-sample contamination. TCRdb redid the processing of the public reads, applying fastp at Q25 and MiXCR, and retained in-frame beta chains. Every entry covers one CDR3 protein and lists the most common genes and DNA from its rows. TCRdb, rather than the study authors, made the V and J calls. For this sample there are roughly 160,000 distinct CDR3 sequences; roughly 40% appear just once. 25% to 30% of the sample rests with the top ten.

Taken with the paper, the label for time point translates to: second blood draw from one MS patient after hematopoietic stem cell transplantation. To demonstrate the VDJtools post-analysis software, the study profiled TCR beta repertoires from the peripheral blood of about 13 young patients with multiple sclerosis. The multiple sclerosis patients were children and adolescents ranging in age from roughly 6 to 15 years. Note on this clonotype: Its cognate antigen has yet to be identified. Base-call qualities are not available, and no considerably larger clone is one nucleotide away.

The chain uses TRBV18 and TRBJ1-2; confidence is insufficient to name the D gene. The receptor was derived from a girl under 18 with multiple sclerosis. Donor details come from another sample of the same person, matched by shared clones. Material: blood, obtained after autologous hematopoietic stem cell transplantation. Read as DNA, the sequence is TGTGCCAGCTCACCGCCAACAGAGAGCTATGGCTACACCTTC. Translated, this is CASSPPTESYGYTF.